Each of the 11 T cell receptor beta chains below was sequenced from the same sample in a study of blood T cell repertoires in COVID-19. Only in-frame clones appear in the TCRdb table, and some are missing; sequencing was by immunoSEQ multiplex PCR. Of more than 95,000 clones in the sample, roughly four fifths are singletons; the top ten hold about 2.7%. Sequencing was carried out using peripheral blood. The source is a man aged 45 to 65 with acute or convalescent COVID-19.

The chain carries TRBV28 and TRBJ1-2; D gene unclear. The length of the CDR3 is 11 residues. Germline CDR1 reads MDHEN; CDR2 reads SYDVKM. The V and J ends lost 5 bases and 5 bases respectively, with 6 bases between them. The CDR3 region is CASSEDYGYTF. The CDR3, as DNA: TGTGCCAGCAGTGAGGATTATGGCTACACCTTC.

This clone was detected once. The rearrangement links TRBV4-1 to TRBJ2-7, with 9 positions matching TRBD1. Trimming took 1 base from V and 5 from J; bases not matched to a gene: 9. The CDR3 has 16 amino acids. Germline V gene sequence: CDR1 MGHRA, CDR2 YSYEKL. The CDR3 bases are TGCGCCAGCAGCCAAGTAGGGGGACAGGGAGTCCACGAGCAGTACTTC. It translates to CASSQVGGQGVHEQYF.

The chain employs TRBV15 and TRBJ2-1; tentative D call: TRBD2 (6 bases). With 2 bases removed from V and 10 bases from J, the gap between germline ends came to 12 bases. This CDR3 has 13 amino acids. Germline V gene sequence: CDR1 LNHNV, CDR2 YYDKDF (reference sequence). The CDR3 loop reads CATSRSPSEEQFF. The DNA for the CDR3 is TGTGCCACCAGCAGATCCCCTAGCGAGGAGCAGTTCTTC.

This clone was observed at least ten times. V gene TRBV13 combines with J gene TRBJ2-7; D call uncertain. Per germline, CDR1 PRHDT and CDR2 FYEKMQ (reference sequence). The CDR3 totals 13 residues. Trimming removed 3 bases at V and 2 bases at J, with 8 bases between. As DNA, the CDR3 is TGTGCCAGCAGCTTTGGCCTAGCCTACGAGCAGTACTTC. Translation gives CASSFGLAYEQYF.

The chain employs TRBV5-4 and TRBJ2-1; 10 bases agree with TRBD2. The CDR3 is made up of 14 amino acids. From germline, CDR1 is SGHNT and CDR2 YYREEE (reference sequence). J gave up 4 bases and V 5 bases, and 3 bases lay outside the gene matches. This CDR3 is CASSMTSGYNEQFF. CDR3 coding DNA: TGTGCCAGCAGTATGACTAGCGGGTACAATGAGCAGTTCTTC.

This clone was seen a handful of times. The chain links TRBV5-4 to TRBJ2-5, with 9 bases lining up with TRBD2. The V gene's germline CDR1 is SGHNT and CDR2 YYREEE (reference sequence). This CDR3 has 15 amino acids. V lost 2 bases to trimming and J lost 5 bases; unmatched junction nucleotides: 7. The CDR3 region has the DNA TGTGCCAGCAGCTTTAATAGCGGGAGCGGTGAGACCCAGTACTTC. This codes for CASSFNSGSGETQYF.

The chain links TRBV20-1 to TRBJ2-3, with D maybe TRBD2 (6 bases). The CDR3 is 13 residues long. Germline CDR1 is DFQATT and CDR2 is SNEGSKA (reference sequence). V shed 3 bases and J shed 5 bases, with 12 bases lying between them. CDR3 loop: CSASSGVVDTQYF. The CDR3 nucleotides read TGCAGTGCTAGTTCGGGGGTTGTAGATACGCAGTATTTT.

This chain connects TRBV5-4 to TRBJ1-6; D remains unclear. Trimming cost V 4 bases and J 3 bases, with 8 bases left between them. The CDR3 runs to 14 residues. Germline V gene data show CDR1 as SGHNT and CDR2 as YYREEE (reference sequence). The CDR3 bases are TGTGCCAGCAGCCGGGAGGGCTATAATTCACCCCTCCACTTT. Translated: CASSREGYNSPLHF.

This clone was recorded once. The genes are TRBV3-1 (or the pseudogene TRBV3-2) and TRBJ2-7, with 7 positions matching TRBD1. Germline V CDR1 and CDR2: LGHDT, YNNKEL (reference sequence). After removal of 4 bases from V and 3 bases from J, the junction contained 6 bases not matched to a gene. This CDR3 comprises 14 residues. For the CDR3, the DNA is TGTGCCAGCAGCCCGACAGGGACGCTCTACGAGCAGTACTTC. Translated, it gives CASSPTGTLYEQYF.

This clone was counted once. The chain uses TRBV20-1 and TRBJ1-5; D perhaps matches TRBD1 (5 bases). The CDR3 spans 15 residues. V lost 3 bases, J lost 7 bases, and 19 bases lay in between. Germline V CDR1 and CDR2: DFQATT, SNEGSKA (reference sequence). DNA for the CDR3: TGCAGTGCTAGTAGCGAGCAGGGTTTCGGGCAGCCCCAGCATTTT. This sequence encodes CSASSEQGFGQPQHF.

CDR3 sequence: CASSETPGAGNTIYF. The CDR3 DNA follows: TGTGCCAGCAGCGAAACCCCAGGGGCTGGAAACACCATATATTTT. The chain has TRBV7-6 and TRBJ1-3; TRBD1 might be the D (6 bases). The CDR3 loop spans 15 amino acids. CDR1 is SGHVS, CDR2 FNYEAQ, per germline. V lost 5 bases and J lost 2, with 13 bases in between. Full variable domain (rest looked up from reference TRBV7-6 and TRBJ1-3): GAGVSQSPRYKVTKRGQDVALRCDPISGHVSLYWYRQALGQGPEFLTYFNYEAQQDKSGLPNDRFSAERPEGSISTLTIQRTEQRDSAMYRCASSETPGAGNTIYFGEGSWLTVV.